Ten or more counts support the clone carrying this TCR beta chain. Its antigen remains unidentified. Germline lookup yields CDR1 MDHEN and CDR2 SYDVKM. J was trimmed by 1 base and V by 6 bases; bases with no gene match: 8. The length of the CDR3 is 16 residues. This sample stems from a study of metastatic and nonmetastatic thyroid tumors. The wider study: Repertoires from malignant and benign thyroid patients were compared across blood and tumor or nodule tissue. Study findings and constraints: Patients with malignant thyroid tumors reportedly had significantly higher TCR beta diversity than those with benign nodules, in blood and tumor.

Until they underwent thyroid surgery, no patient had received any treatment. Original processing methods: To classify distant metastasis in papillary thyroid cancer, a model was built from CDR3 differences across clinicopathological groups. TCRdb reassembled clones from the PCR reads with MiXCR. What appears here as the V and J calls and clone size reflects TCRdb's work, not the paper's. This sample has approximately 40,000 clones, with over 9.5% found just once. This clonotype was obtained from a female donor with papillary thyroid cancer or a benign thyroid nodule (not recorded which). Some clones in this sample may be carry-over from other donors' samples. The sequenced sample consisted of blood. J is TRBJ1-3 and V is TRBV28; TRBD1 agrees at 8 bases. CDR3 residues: CASRSWTGPSGNTIYF. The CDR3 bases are TGTGCCAGCAGATCATGGACAGGGCCTTCTGGAAACACCATATATTTT.